This T cell receptor beta chain was sequenced during a study of T cell responses to AZD1222 COVID-19 vaccine. Broader study findings: Seropositive at baseline were only a handful of AZD1222 recipients.

Details on this clone: Antigen specificity is unknown.

Sequencing used immunoSEQ multiplex PCR; TCRdb keeps in-frame clones, though not all of them. The repertoire holds about 92,000 clones, with about 89% as singletons. The length of the CDR3 is 15 residues. The V and J ends lost 0 bases and 4 bases respectively, with 12 bases between them. CDR1 is MGHRA and CDR2 is YSYEKL in the germline V gene. The V and J genes are TRBV4-1 and TRBJ1-1, with D perhaps TRBD1 (6 bases). The input for sequencing was peripheral blood, taken on day 0 of AZD1222 vaccination. The origin of this receptor is an adult in good health. CDR3 coding DNA: TGCGCCAGCAGCCAAGACGGGGGGGCTGGCACTGAAGCTTTCTTT. Its protein product is CASSQDGGAGTEAFF.